A selection of T cell receptor beta chains follows, all from one sample in a study of control samples from healthy donors and cancer patients. TCRdb keeps only in-frame clones here, not all; method: immunoSEQ multiplex PCR. The sample contains roughly 160,000 clones, over 95% of which appear only once. The sample was blood. These receptors were obtained from a woman in her thirties in good health. CDR3s include the opening cysteine and the closing phenylalanine or tryptophan. A D gene is named only where the DNA matches it firmly. For some rows the clone size is stated as once, few or many, or as a class when expanded; others skip it.

D gene	V gene	clone size	J gene	CDR3 DNA	CDR3 protein
TRBD1	TRBV9	NA	TRBJ2-7	TGTGCCAGCAGCGTAGGCCCAGGGGGCTACGAGCAGTACTTC	CASSVGPGGYEQYF
NA	TRBV18	NA	TRBJ1-2	TGTGCCAGCTCACCCGACAGTTTCGTATTGCTGGGCTACACCTTC	CASSPDSFVLLGYTF
NA	TRBV12-3/TRBV12-4	NA	TRBJ1-2	TGTGCCAGCAGTTTAGGCGGAACCTATGGCTACACCTTC	CASSLGGTYGYTF
TRBD2	TRBV19	NA	TRBJ2-1	TGTGCCAGTAGTAGGGTAGCGGGCCGAGGGGATGAGCAGTTCTTC	CASSRVAGRGDEQFF
NA	TRBV5-4	NA	TRBJ1-1	TGTGCCAGCAGCTTGGTCTTGAACACTGAAGCTTTCTTT	CASSLVLNTEAFF
TRBD2	TRBV7-9	NA	TRBJ2-4	TGTGCCAGCAGCCTCCTAGCGGGGAACAAAAACATTCAGTACTTC	CASSLLAGNKNIQYF
NA	TRBV7-9	NA	TRBJ1-4	TGTGCCAGCGAGTCTGCAACTAATGAAAAACTGTTTTTT	CASESATNEKLFF
NA	TRBV10-2	NA	TRBJ1-3	TGCGCCAGCAGTGGGAAGAACACCATATATTTT	CASSGKNTIYF
NA	TRBV6-5	NA	TRBJ1-1	TGTGCCAGCAGCCTAACAGGTACCATGAACACTGAAGCTTTCTTT	CASSLTGTMNTEAFF
NA	TRBV20-1	NA	TRBJ2-1	TGCAGTGCTAGTAGGCACTCCTACAATGAGCAGTTCTTC	CSASRHSYNEQFF
NA	TRBV6-5	NA	TRBJ2-1	TGTGCCAGCAGTCGAGGTAATGAGCAGTTCTTC	CASSRGNEQFF
NA	TRBV9	NA	TRBJ1-2	TGTGCCAGCAGCGTAAGCGGGGCCGACTATGGCTACACCTTC	CASSVSGADYGYTF
TRBD2	TRBV27	NA	TRBJ2-5	TGTGCCAGCACCCTTTATTTCGGGGGACTAGCGGGAGGAGAGACCCAGTACTTC	CASTLYFGGLAGGETQYF
NA	TRBV7-8	NA	TRBJ2-7	TGTGCCAGCAGCATCCGGGACTCCTACGAGCAGTACTTC	CASSIRDSYEQYF
NA	TRBV20-1	NA	TRBJ2-7	TGCAGTGCCCGGACAGTATACGAGCAGTGCTTC	CSARTVYEQCF
TRBD1	TRBV27	NA	TRBJ1-1	TGTGCCAGCAGTCCTAGACAGGGATGGACTGAAGCTTTCTTT	CASSPRQGWTEAFF
NA	TRBV12-2	NA	TRBJ1-5	TGTGCAAGTCGCGCCGGACAGGGGGCACTTCAGCCCCAGCATTTT	CASRAGQGALQPQHF
NA	TRBV18	NA	TRBJ1-1	TGTGCCAGCTCACCACCAGGGGAGGTGAGGGCTTTCTTT	CASSPPGEVRAFF
NA	TRBV10-1	NA	TRBJ2-3	TGCGCCAGCAGTGAGGAGGCTATAGAAGATACGCAGTATTTT	CASSEEAIEDTQYF
NA	TRBV5-5	NA	TRBJ1-1	TGTGCCAGCAGCTTGGTCCCCCGGAGGTTGGGGGGGAACACTGAAGCTTTCTTT	CASSLVPRRLGGNTEAFF
NA	TRBV6-1	NA	TRBJ2-7	TGTGCCAGCAGTGAAGCTAGGACAGAAACCTACGAGCAGTACTTC	CASSEARTETYEQYF
NA	TRBV11-3	NA	TRBJ2-4	TGTGCCAGCAGCAAGGGGGAGAATAACATTCAGTACTTC	CASSKGENNIQYF
TRBD1	TRBV7-9	NA	TRBJ1-2	TGTGCCAGCAGGGAGGGGGCGAACTATGGCTACACCTTC	CASREGANYGYTF
NA	TRBV7-2	NA	TRBJ2-7	TGTGCCAGCAGCCGTTTTACAGGTGACCTTTACGAGCAGTACTTC	CASSRFTGDLYEQYF
NA	TRBV19	NA	TRBJ1-5	TGTGCCAGTAGTATATGGGGGGGCAATCAGCCCCAGCATTTT	CASSIWGGNQPQHF
TRBD2	TRBV11-2	NA	TRBJ2-7	TGTGCCAGCAGCTCTAGCGGGAGCGAGCAGTACTTC	CASSSSGSEQYF
TRBD1	TRBV4-1	NA	TRBJ1-4	TGCGCCAGCAGCCAAGATATACAGGGGAGCGAAAAACTGTTTTTT	CASSQDIQGSEKLFF
TRBD2	TRBV7-8	NA	TRBJ2-3	TGTGCCAGCAGCCCCCTGGCGGGGGGACAATTTTCCTACACAGATACGCAGTATTTT	CASSPLAGGQFSYTDTQYF
NA	TRBV2	NA	TRBJ1-2	TGTGCCAGCAGTAATTTGAAGGGCGGGCATGGCTACACCTTC	CASSNLKGGHGYTF
NA	TRBV18	NA	TRBJ1-5	TGTGCCAGCTCTCTGGTCCCCAGAAATAGCAATCAGCCCCAGCATTTT	CASSLVPRNSNQPQHF
TRBD1	TRBV18	once	TRBJ1-1	TGTGCCAGCTCCCCCGGGGACAGATTGAACACTGAAGCTTTCTTT	CASSPGDRLNTEAFF
NA	TRBV7-9	NA	TRBJ2-4	TGTGCCAGCAGCACCCCCAGACTAGGGGGCAAAAACATTCAGTACTTC	CASSTPRLGGKNIQYF
NA	TRBV11-2	once	TRBJ1-2	TGTGCCAGCAGCTTAGAAGGGCATGGCTACACCTTC	CASSLEGHGYTF